The source of this T cell receptor beta chain is a study of T cell responses to AZD1222 COVID-19 vaccine. Repertoires were generated with immunoSEQ multiplex PCR, while TCRdb's copy carries only in-frame clones and drops some. This table has 99,000 or so clones, approximately 87% appearing once. Germline-derived CDR1 and CDR2 are SGHVS and FQNEAQ. After removal of 4 bases from V and 3 bases from J, the junction contained 7 bases not matched to a gene. The CDR3 covers 16 residues. V gene TRBV7-8 combines with J gene TRBJ2-5, with 11 bases that match TRBD2. The clonotype was recovered from an adult in good health. Sequencing used peripheral blood, obtained on day 0 of AZD1222 vaccination. In DNA, the CDR3 is TGTGCCAGCAGCTCCCGGCCGGGACTAGCGGAAGAGACCCAGTACTTC. Translated, it gives CASSSRPGLAEETQYF.